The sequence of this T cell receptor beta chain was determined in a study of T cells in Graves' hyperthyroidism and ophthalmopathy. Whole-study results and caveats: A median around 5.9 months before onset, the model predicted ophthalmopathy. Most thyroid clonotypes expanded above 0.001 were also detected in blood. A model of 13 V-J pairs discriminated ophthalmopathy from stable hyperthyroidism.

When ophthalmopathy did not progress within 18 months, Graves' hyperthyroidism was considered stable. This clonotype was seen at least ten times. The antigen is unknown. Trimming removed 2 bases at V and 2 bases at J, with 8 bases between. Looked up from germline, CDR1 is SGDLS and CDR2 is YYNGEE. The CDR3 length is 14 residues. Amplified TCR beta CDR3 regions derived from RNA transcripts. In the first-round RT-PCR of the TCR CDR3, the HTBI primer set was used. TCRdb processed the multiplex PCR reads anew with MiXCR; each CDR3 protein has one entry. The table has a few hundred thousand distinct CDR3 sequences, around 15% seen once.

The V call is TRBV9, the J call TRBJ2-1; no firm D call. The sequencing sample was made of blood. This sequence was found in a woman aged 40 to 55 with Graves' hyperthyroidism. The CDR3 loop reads CASSVGGTYNEQFF. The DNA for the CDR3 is TGTGCCAGCAGCGTTGGCGGCACCTACAATGAGCAGTTCTTC.